This T cell receptor (beta chain) was profiled in a study of blood T cell repertoires in COVID-19. About the study: PBMCs, B-cell-depleted T cells, or T cells were the source of the cDNA or gDNA that made up the material.

This clone occurred a few times. In the study's own analysis: Counts of nucleated cells, estimated from reference gene primer amplification, were obtained. Sequenced by immunoSEQ multiplex PCR; TCRdb stores in-frame clones only, minus some. V and J calls and clone size follow that table, whereas D and trimming were derived from the DNA. The repertoire holds 150,000 to 200,000 clones, about 90% seen once, with roughly 9.7% in the top ten. The ends were cut back, 7 bases at V and 2 bases at J, with 15 bases in the middle. This CDR3 has 14 amino acids. Germline CDR1 is SNHLY and CDR2 is FYNNEI. Patients from Seattle were sampled longitudinally, starting during active infection.

The material sequenced was peripheral blood. This TCR was recovered from a woman aged 60-75 years with COVID-19, enrolled during active disease. V is TRBV2 and J is TRBJ2-7, with D uncertain. This CDR3 is CASTRRNFAYEQYF. CDR3 nucleotides: TGTGCCAGCACCCGGAGAAACTTCGCCTACGAGCAGTACTTC.